This T cell receptor beta chain was observed in a study of blood T cell repertoires in COVID-19. The authors' processing: How many nucleated cells were present was estimated from reference gene primer amplification. Produced via immunoSEQ multiplex PCR; TCRdb's table is partial and in-frame only. That table furnishes V, J and clone size, whereas the DNA furnished D and trimming. The data contain over 150,000 clones, around four fifths of them singletons. Per germline, CDR1 SGHNT and CDR2 YENEEA. The CDR3 loop spans 15 amino acids. With V trimmed by 4 bases and J by 3 bases, 8 bases remained unmatched.

V usage is TRBV11-3 and J usage is TRBJ2-7; 8 bases align to TRBD1. Sequenced sample: PBMCs or T cells enriched from blood (not recorded which). The TCR comes from a man aged 50 to 60 who had recovered from COVID-19. The CDR3 sequence: CASSSLDRVSYEQYF. Here the CDR3 DNA reads TGTGCCAGCAGCTCCTTGGACAGGGTAAGCTACGAGCAGTACTTC.